This T cell receptor beta chain was documented in a study of blood T cells in healthy people across ages. Study-wide results and caveats: Expanded clonotype shifts may have been confounded, as the donors had an unknown CMV status.

A sample-barcoded 5' primer and a J-beta primer mix were used in a second PCR of about 7 to 12 cycles. MiXCR, applied by TCRdb to the 5' RACE reads, yields one record per CDR3 protein. The table lists roughly 1,700,000 distinct CDR3 sequences, 28% of them singletons. In this sample, this clonotype turned up a few times. What it binds is not known. V lost 1 base to trimming and J lost 0 bases, with 15 bases between them. This CDR3 comprises 17 residues. Germline CDR1 is SGHDN and CDR2 is FVKESK. Russia was home to the donors, healthy Caucasian individuals aged about 6 to 90. V gene TRBV14 combines with J gene TRBJ1-2; D uncertain. The sample was blood. This TCR came from a young woman in good health. The CDR3 region has the DNA TGTGCCAGCAGCCAAGGGGGTTTTCGCCCCTCTAACTATGGCTACACCTTC. Protein sequence: CASSQGGFRPSNYGYTF.